The TCR beta chain under discussion was sequenced for a study of blood T cell repertoires in COVID-19. The overall study: Specimens from acute and convalescent COVID-19 originated in the United States, Italy and Spain. Nucleic acid was either cDNA or gDNA, and it came from T cells, B-cell-depleted T cells, or PBMCs.

Per the original data handling: Using reference gene primer amplification, nucleated cell counts were estimated. This table comes from immunoSEQ multiplex PCR, and its TCRdb copy is limited to in-frame clones, with some not included. V and J calls and clone size follow that table, whereas D and trimming were derived from the DNA. The sample has 250,000 to 400,000 clones; around 88% are singletons. Recruited during active infection, patients (from Seattle) were subsequently followed longitudinally. The CDR3 covers 14 residues. Germline CDR1 reads SGHRS; CDR2 reads YFSETQ. Trimming stripped 2 bases from V and 6 bases from J, with 11 bases between.

This chain uses TRBV5-1 with TRBJ1-4, with unresolved D. Material: peripheral blood. The TCR originated in a woman in her twenties or thirties with COVID-19, enrolled during active disease. The CDR3 is CASSFFGTYEKLFF. CDR3 DNA sequence: TGCGCCAGCAGCTTCTTTGGCACCTATGAAAAACTGTTTTTT. The whole variable domain, filled in from reference TRBV5-1 and TRBJ1-4, reads KAGVTQTPRYLIKTRGQQVTLSCSPISGHRSVSWYQQTPGQGLQFLFEYFSETQRNKGNFPGRFSGRQFSNSRSEMNVSTLELGDSALYLCASSFFGTYEKLFFGSGTQLSVL.